The clone carrying this T cell receptor beta chain was seen a few times. What it binds is not known. The data stem from a study of cytomegalovirus exposure and HLA in healthy donors. Study in general: Genetic ancestry analysis placed approximately 80% of the 400 or so donors that were genotyped in the Caucasian-associated cluster.

CDR1 MNHEY and CDR2 SVGAGI come from the germline V gene. Germline trimming cut 0 bases from V and 7 bases from J; bases unmatched to any gene: 6. This CDR3 spans 14 amino acids. Study results and limitations: For most TCR sequences rarity was the rule, although some public TCRs occurred in many donors. Later analysis revealed greater clonal expansion in HLA-associated TCR beta chains than in equally common others. Among TCR beta chains, those listed as cytomegalovirus-associated numbered fewer than 200.

The PCR used 60 Vbeta and 13 Jbeta primers. Libraries were prepared by immunoSEQ multiplex PCR; TCRdb keeps only in-frame clonotypes and omits some of them. The sample comprises about 55,000 clones, 75% to 80% of which are singletons, and approximately 2.4% rests with the top ten. The chain recombines TRBV6-5 with TRBJ2-7, with 7 bases identical to TRBD1. Sequenced material: PBMCs. The TCR originated in a female donor in good health and CMV-seronegative. The CDR3 loop is CASSYSYRGGEQYF. The CDR3 DNA is TGTGCCAGCAGTTACTCGTACAGGGGTGGAGAGCAGTACTTC.